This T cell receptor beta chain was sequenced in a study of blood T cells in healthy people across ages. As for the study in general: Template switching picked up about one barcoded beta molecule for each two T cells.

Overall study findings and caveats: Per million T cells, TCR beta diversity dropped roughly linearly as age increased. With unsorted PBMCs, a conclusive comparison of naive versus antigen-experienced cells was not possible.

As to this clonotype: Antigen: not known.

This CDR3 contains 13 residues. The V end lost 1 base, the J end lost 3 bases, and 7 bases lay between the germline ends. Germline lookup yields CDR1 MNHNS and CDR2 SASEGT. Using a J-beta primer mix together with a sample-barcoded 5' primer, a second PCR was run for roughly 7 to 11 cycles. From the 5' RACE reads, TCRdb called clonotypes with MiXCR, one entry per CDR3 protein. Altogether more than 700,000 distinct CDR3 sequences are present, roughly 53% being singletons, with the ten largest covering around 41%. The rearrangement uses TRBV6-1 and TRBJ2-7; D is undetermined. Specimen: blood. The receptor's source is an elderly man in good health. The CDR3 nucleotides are TGTGCCAGCAGTGAAGGGACGGTCTACGAGCAGTACTTC. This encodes CASSEGTVYEQYF.